One and the same sample provided the 26 T cell receptor beta chains below, sequenced in a study of blood T cells in healthy people across ages. Combining a sample-barcoded 5' primer with a J-beta primer mix, a second PCR ran for 7 to 11 cycles. In TCRdb, the 5' RACE reads were re-called with MiXCR into one record per CDR3 protein. The sample consists of 380,000 or so distinct CDR3 sequences, 45% to 65% of them appearing once. Sequenced material: blood. The receptors originated from a man in his fifties or sixties in good health.

The chain employs TRBV20-1 and TRBJ2-1; 7 positions agree with TRBD2. V shed 1 base and J 6 bases; nucleotides not matched to a gene: 12. This CDR3 comprises 16 residues. Germline assignment: CDR1 DFQATT and CDR2 SNEGSKA (reference sequence). The CDR3 here is CSARAPGGLFGNEQFF. The CDR3 region has the DNA TGCAGTGCTAGAGCTCCCGGGGGGTTATTCGGCAATGAGCAGTTCTTC.

This clonotype was recorded a few times. The chain has TRBV12-3 or TRBV12-4 and TRBJ1-5, with D possibly TRBD1 on 5 matching bases. The CDR3 has 13 amino acids. Trimming pared 5 bases from V and 4 bases from J, leaving 9 bases between. The CDR3 here is CASSRGLNQPQHF. The CDR3 DNA reads as TGTGCCAGCAGTCGGGGGTTAAATCAGCCCCAGCATTTT.

The chain uses TRBV5-1 and TRBJ1-4; TRBD1 is a possible D gene (5 bases). Trimming cost V 4 bases and J 3 bases, with 13 bases left between them. This CDR3 contains 15 residues. Germline assignment: CDR1 SGHRS and CDR2 YFSETQ. CDR3 nucleotide sequence: TGCGCCAGCAGCCCGGACGCGGGGGCTAATGAAAAACTGTTTTTT. It translates to CASSPDAGANEKLFF. Full variable domain (remainder filled in from reference TRBV5-1 and TRBJ1-4): KAGVTQTPRYLIKTRGQQVTLSCSPISGHRSVSWYQQTPGQGLQFLFEYFSETQRNKGNFPGRFSGRQFSNSRSEMNVSTLELGDSALYLCASSPDAGANEKLFFGSGTQLSVL.

The V gene is TRBV4-3, the J gene TRBJ2-1; 15 bases line up with TRBD2. This CDR3 spans 18 amino acids. Trimming at V came to 2 bases and at J to 6 bases, leaving 8 bases not matched to a gene. Germline-derived CDR1 and CDR2 are LGHNA and YSLEER. The CDR3, as DNA: TGCGCCAGCAGCCAACGGACTAGCGGGAGGGCGCCCGGCAATGAGCAGTTCTTC. Amino acid sequence: CASSQRTSGRAPGNEQFF.

The chain combines TRBV4-2 with TRBJ2-1; D is undetermined. The CDR3 contains 13 residues. The V and J ends lost 0 bases and 5 bases respectively, with 5 bases between them. CDR1 and CDR2 from the germline V gene are LGHNA and YNFKEQ. The CDR3 sequence: CASSQELNNEQFF. The CDR3 DNA reads TGTGCCAGCAGCCAAGAACTTAACAATGAGCAGTTCTTC.

This clonotype has ten or more counts. The chain joins TRBV28 to TRBJ2-5, with a weak D call TRBD2 (6 bases). The CDR3 spans 16 residues. Germline values: CDR1 MDHEN, CDR2 SYDVKM. Trimming stripped 5 bases from V and 2 bases from J, with 18 bases between. The CDR3 reads CASSPQPGLLQETQYF. For the CDR3, the DNA is TGTGCCAGCAGTCCGCAACCGGGACTGTTACAAGAGACCCAGTACTTC.

The chain joins TRBV29-1 to TRBJ1-4; 8 positions agree with TRBD1. The ends lost 5 bases at V and 6 bases at J; junction bases unmatched: 5. CDR1 is SQVTM, CDR2 ANQGSEA, per germline. The CDR3 totals 13 residues. CDR3 in amino acids: CSVPTGGDEKLFF. The CDR3 nucleotides are TGCAGCGTTCCTACAGGGGGGGATGAAAAACTGTTTTTT. The full variable domain, completed using reference TRBV29-1 and TRBJ1-4, is SAVISQKPSRDICQRGTSLTIQCQVDSQVTMMFWYRQQPGQSLTLIATANQGSEATYESGFVIDKFPISRPNLTFSTLTVSNMSPEDSSIYLCSVPTGGDEKLFFGSGTQLSVL.

The genes are TRBV20-1 and TRBJ2-7, with 7 bases lining up with TRBD1. The V gene end was trimmed by 4 bases and the J gene end by 3 bases; junction bases not matched to a gene: 3. Germline V CDR1 and CDR2: DFQATT, SNEGSKA (reference sequence). This CDR3 comprises 12 residues. CDR3 region: CSANRDSYEQYF. The CDR3 nucleotides are TGCAGTGCTAACCGGGACAGCTACGAGCAGTACTTC.

This clonotype was counted between two and nine times. This chain uses TRBV7-2 with TRBJ2-5; D uncertain. V lost 5 bases, J lost 7 bases, and 11 bases lay in between. Germline V gene sequence: CDR1 SGHTA, CDR2 FQGNSA. The CDR3 extends over 12 amino acids. This CDR3 reads CASSRATGTQYF. CDR3 DNA: TGTGCCAGCAGCAGGGCAACGGGGACCCAGTACTTC.

The V and J genes are TRBV4-3 and TRBJ2-1, with TRBD2 identical over 13 bases. The CDR3 contains 17 residues. The J segment lost 6 bases and the V segment lost 3 bases, leaving 8 bases of the junction unmatched. Germline V lookup: CDR1 LGHNA, CDR2 YSLEER. CDR3 bases: TGCGCCAGCAGCCAGGACCCGGGACTAGCGGGATCCAATGAGCAGTTCTTC. Translated: CASSQDPGLAGSNEQFF.

A remark on this clonotype: Relative to the germline gene, one junction end is altered; a read error may explain this. The rearrangement uses TRBV7-9 and TRBJ2-1; D perhaps matches TRBD1 (6 bases). CDR3 length: 13 amino acids. Germline V gene data show CDR1 as SEHNR and CDR2 as FQNEAQ (reference sequence). Here the CDR3 reads CTSSWTADNEQFF. Written as DNA, the CDR3 is TGTACCAGCAGCTGGACAGCCGACAATGAGCAGTTCTTC.

The rearrangement joins TRBV15 to TRBJ2-6, with D uncertain. This CDR3 contains 17 residues. Germline loops: CDR1 LNHNV, CDR2 YYDKDF (reference sequence). V lost 0 bases and J lost 0, with 9 bases in between. The CDR3 spells CATSREQLGSGANVLTF. CDR3 nucleotides: TGTGCCACCAGCAGAGAGCAACTTGGCTCTGGGGCCAACGTCCTGACTTTC.

The sample holds a few counts of this clonotype. The gene calls are TRBV20-1 and TRBJ2-1, with TRBD2 identical over 14 bases. CDR3 length: 16 residues. CDR1 is DFQATT and CDR2 is SNEGSKA in the germline V gene (reference sequence). V lost 3 bases and J lost 9; bases outside the gene matches: 10. As DNA, the CDR3 is TGCAGTGCTAGTCCTTCTCCGGGACTAGCGGGAGTTGAGCAGTTCTTC. It yields the protein CSASPSPGLAGVEQFF.

Only a few counts were recorded for this clonotype. The rearrangement uses TRBV5-1 and TRBJ1-1; the match to TRBD1 covers 8 bases. The CDR3 consists of 17 residues. V lost 4 bases, J lost 1 base, and 12 bases stayed unmatched. Germline V gives CDR1 SGHRS, CDR2 YFSETQ. This CDR3 is CASSIGGTGKGNTEAFF. The CDR3 nucleotides read TGCGCCAGCAGCATAGGAGGGACAGGTAAGGGGAACACTGAAGCTTTCTTT.

This clonotype was recorded only once. V and J are TRBV28 and TRBJ1-6; a weak D match, TRBD1 (5 bases). The CDR3 extends over 15 amino acids. V gave up 4 bases and J gave up 4 bases, with 11 bases separating them. Per germline, CDR1 MDHEN and CDR2 SYDVKM. The CDR3 loop reads CASSWPPGYNSPLHF. The CDR3 region has the DNA TGTGCCAGCAGTTGGCCTCCAGGGTATAATTCACCCCTCCACTTT.

The rearrangement links TRBV5-1 to TRBJ2-1; the match to TRBD2 covers 12 bases. Germline loops: CDR1 SGHRS, CDR2 YFSETQ. The CDR3 covers 17 residues. With V trimmed by 3 bases and J by 7 bases, 11 bases remained unmatched. The CDR3 sequence: CASSSRTSGVGRNEQFF. The CDR3 DNA follows: TGCGCCAGCAGCTCGCGGACTAGCGGGGTCGGCAGGAATGAGCAGTTCTTC.

CDR3 sequence (DNA): TGCGCCAGCAGCCAAGCTAGCGGGAGCGAGCAGTACTTC. As protein: CASSQASGSEQYF. V usage is TRBV4-3 and J usage is TRBJ2-7; 10 bases line up with TRBD2. Per the germline V gene, CDR1 is LGHNA and CDR2 is YSLEER. J was trimmed by 6 bases and V by 1 base; bases with no gene match: 0. CDR3 length: 13 residues.

The chain couples TRBV10-3 to TRBJ2-7, with 11 bases that match TRBD2. From germline, CDR1 is ENHRY and CDR2 SYGVKD. The V gene end was trimmed by 6 bases and the J gene end by 2 bases; junction bases not matched to a gene: 3. The CDR3 length is 14 residues. The CDR3 DNA is TGTGCCATCAGGGGACTAGCGGCTACCTACGAGCAGTACTTC. Protein sequence: CAIRGLAATYEQYF.

This chain connects TRBV29-1 to TRBJ1-1; D call uncertain. The germline V and J ends were trimmed by 7 bases and 6 bases, with 15 bases remaining between them. This CDR3 is 12 amino acids long. Germline V CDR1 and CDR2: SQVTM, ANQGSEA. As DNA, the CDR3 is TGCAGCGCGTTGTCGGCCAAGCCTGAAGCTTTCTTT. Translation gives CSALSAKPEAFF.

The chain couples TRBV6-1 to TRBJ1-5; D is undetermined. V was pared by 4 bases and J by 5 bases, with 9 bases between. This CDR3 is 13 amino acids long. Germline CDR1 and CDR2: MNHNS and SASEGT. The CDR3 coding sequence is TGTGCCAGCAGTGGGATAGGGTATCAGCCCCAGCATTTT. Translated: CASSGIGYQPQHF.

This clonotype has just a few counts. The chain uses TRBV2 and TRBJ2-3; D assignment may be TRBD1 or TRBD2 (5 bases each). Trimming stripped 2 bases from V and 3 bases from J, with 9 bases between. This CDR3 comprises 14 residues. CDR1 is SNHLY, CDR2 FYNNEI, per germline. The CDR3 DNA reads as TGTGCCAGCAGTGAAAACAGGAGGACAGATACGCAGTATTTT. The encoded protein is CASSENRRTDTQYF.

This clonotype came up a few times. The chain combines TRBV29-1 with TRBJ1-1; D not resolved. Trimming left V 7 bases short and J 5 bases short, with 14 bases between. The CDR3 loop spans 12 amino acids. Germline assignment: CDR1 SQVTM and CDR2 ANQGSEA. Written as DNA, the CDR3 is TGCAGCGCCTACTTCGGTGGGACTGAAGCTTTCTTT. As protein: CSAYFGGTEAFF. Based on the CDR3 plus reference TRBV29-1 and TRBJ1-1, the full variable domain is SAVISQKPSRDICQRGTSLTIQCQVDSQVTMMFWYRQQPGQSLTLIATANQGSEATYESGFVIDKFPISRPNLTFSTLTVSNMSPEDSSIYLCSAYFGGTEAFFGQGTRLTVV.

The chain joins TRBV6-1 to TRBJ2-3, with no clear D. CDR3 size: 14 residues. Germline CDR1 and CDR2: MNHNS and SASEGT. Trimming pared 0 bases from V and 6 bases from J, leaving 10 bases between. The CDR3 is CASSEAPARDTQYF. The CDR3 coding sequence is TGTGCCAGCAGTGAAGCCCCTGCCCGTGATACGCAGTATTTT.

This clonotype was counted many times. This rearrangement joins TRBV6-2 or TRBV6-3 to TRBJ2-2, with TRBD1 matching 10 bases. V dropped 0 bases and J dropped 5; count of bases not matched to a gene: 9. Germline CDR1 and CDR2: MNHEY and SVGEGT. The CDR3 totals 18 residues. The CDR3 region is CASSYSNPGQGRTGELFF. The CDR3 region has the DNA TGTGCCAGCAGTTACTCGAATCCGGGACAGGGGCGTACCGGGGAGCTGTTTTTT.

The rearrangement joins TRBV9 to TRBJ2-3; 8 nucleotides agree with TRBD1. Trimming cost V 3 bases and J 4 bases; bases outside gene matches: 10. The CDR3 extends over 16 amino acids. The germline gives CDR1 SGDLS, CDR2 YYNGEE. The CDR3: CASSGPGQGLADTQYF. CDR3 DNA sequence: TGTGCCAGCAGCGGACCCGGACAGGGTTTAGCAGATACGCAGTATTTT.

This rearrangement joins TRBV7-6 to TRBJ2-6; D is unclear. This CDR3 spans 15 amino acids. V dropped 5 bases and J dropped 4 bases, with 12 bases sitting between them. CDR1 is SGHVS and CDR2 is FNYEAQ in the germline V gene. For the CDR3, the DNA is TGTGCCAGCAGCCCCTTACGAGCGGGGGCCAACGTCCTGACTTTC. Its translation: CASSPLRAGANVLTF.